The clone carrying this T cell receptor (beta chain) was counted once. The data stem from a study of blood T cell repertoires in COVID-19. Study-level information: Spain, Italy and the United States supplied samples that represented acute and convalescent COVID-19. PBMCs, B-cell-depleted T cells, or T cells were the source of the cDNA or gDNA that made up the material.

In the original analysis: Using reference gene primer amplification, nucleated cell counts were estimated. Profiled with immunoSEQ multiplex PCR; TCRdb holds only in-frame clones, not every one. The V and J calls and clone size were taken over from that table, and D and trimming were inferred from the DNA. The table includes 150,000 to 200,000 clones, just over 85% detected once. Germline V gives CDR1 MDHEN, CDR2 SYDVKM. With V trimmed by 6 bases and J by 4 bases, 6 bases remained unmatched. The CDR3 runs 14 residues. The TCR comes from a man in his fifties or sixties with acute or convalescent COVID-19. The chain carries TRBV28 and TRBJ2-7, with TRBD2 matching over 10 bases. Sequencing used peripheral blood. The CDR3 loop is CASRRLAGRYEQYF. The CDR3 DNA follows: TGTGCCAGCAGGCGACTAGCGGGTCGATACGAGCAGTACTTC.